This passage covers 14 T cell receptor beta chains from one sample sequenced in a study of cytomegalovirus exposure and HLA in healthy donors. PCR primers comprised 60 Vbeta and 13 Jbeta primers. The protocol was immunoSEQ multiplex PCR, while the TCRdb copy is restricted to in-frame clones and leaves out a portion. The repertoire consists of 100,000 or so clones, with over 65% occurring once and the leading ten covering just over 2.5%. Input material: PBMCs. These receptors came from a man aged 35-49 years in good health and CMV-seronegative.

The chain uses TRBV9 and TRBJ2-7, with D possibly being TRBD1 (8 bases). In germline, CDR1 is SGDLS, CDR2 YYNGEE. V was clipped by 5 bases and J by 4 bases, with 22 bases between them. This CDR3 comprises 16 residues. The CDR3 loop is CASSLEQGGNQYEQYF. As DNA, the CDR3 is TGTGCCAGCAGTCTGGAACAGGGGGGGAATCAGTACGAGCAGTACTTC.

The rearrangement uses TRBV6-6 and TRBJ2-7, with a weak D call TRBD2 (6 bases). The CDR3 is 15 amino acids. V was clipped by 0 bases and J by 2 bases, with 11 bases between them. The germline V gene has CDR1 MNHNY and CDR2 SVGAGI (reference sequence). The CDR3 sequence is CASSYSNPGAYEQYF. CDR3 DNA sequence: TGTGCCAGCAGTTACTCGAATCCGGGGGCCTACGAGCAGTACTTC.

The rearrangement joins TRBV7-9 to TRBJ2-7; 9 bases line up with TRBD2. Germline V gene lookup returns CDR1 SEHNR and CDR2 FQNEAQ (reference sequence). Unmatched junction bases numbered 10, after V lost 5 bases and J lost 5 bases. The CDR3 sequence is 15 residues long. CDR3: CASSPVGTSSHEQYF. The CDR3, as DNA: TGTGCCAGCAGCCCAGTGGGGACTAGCAGCCACGAGCAGTACTTC.

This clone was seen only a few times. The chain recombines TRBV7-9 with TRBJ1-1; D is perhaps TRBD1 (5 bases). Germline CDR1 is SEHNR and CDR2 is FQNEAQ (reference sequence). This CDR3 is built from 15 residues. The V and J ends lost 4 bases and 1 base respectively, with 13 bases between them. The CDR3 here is CASSSYDRSNTEAFF. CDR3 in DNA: TGTGCCAGCAGCTCATACGACAGATCGAACACTGAAGCTTTCTTT.

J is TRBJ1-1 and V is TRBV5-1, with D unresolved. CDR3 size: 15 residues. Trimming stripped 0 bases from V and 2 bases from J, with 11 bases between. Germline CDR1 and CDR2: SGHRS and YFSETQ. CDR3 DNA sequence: TGCGCCAGCAGCTTGGAAGTCAGAGGAAACACTGAAGCTTTCTTT. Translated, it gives CASSLEVRGNTEAFF.

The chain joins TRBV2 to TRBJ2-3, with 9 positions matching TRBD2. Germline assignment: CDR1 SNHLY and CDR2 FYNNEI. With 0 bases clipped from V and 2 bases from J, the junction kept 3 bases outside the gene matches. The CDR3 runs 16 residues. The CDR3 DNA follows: TGTGCCAGCAGTGAAGCCCTAGCGGGGAACACAGATACGCAGTATTTT. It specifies CASSEALAGNTDTQYF.

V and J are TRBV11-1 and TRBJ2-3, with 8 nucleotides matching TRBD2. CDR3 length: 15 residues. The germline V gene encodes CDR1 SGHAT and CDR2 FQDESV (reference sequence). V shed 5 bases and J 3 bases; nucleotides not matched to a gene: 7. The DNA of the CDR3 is TGTGCCAGCAGCGGGAGACTAGCGCCGACAGATACGCAGTATTTT. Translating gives CASSGRLAPTDTQYF.

The CDR3 loop is CASSPGQNTEAFF. CDR3 coding DNA: TGTGCCAGCAGCCCGGGACAGAACACTGAAGCTTTCTTT. V is TRBV7-2 and J is TRBJ1-1; D perhaps matches TRBD1 (6 bases). The CDR3 consists of 13 residues. V lost 5 bases to trimming and J lost 1 base, with 8 bases between them. Germline values: CDR1 SGHTA, CDR2 FQGNSA.

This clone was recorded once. CDR3 nucleotides: TGCGCCAGCACCCGGGACAGGTTCTATGGCTACACCTTC. Its protein product is CASTRDRFYGYTF. The rearrangement uses TRBV5-1 and TRBJ1-2; 8 positions match TRBD1. CDR3 size: 13 residues. Germline V gives CDR1 SGHRS, CDR2 YFSETQ. V lost 6 bases, J lost 4 bases, and 5 bases stayed unmatched.

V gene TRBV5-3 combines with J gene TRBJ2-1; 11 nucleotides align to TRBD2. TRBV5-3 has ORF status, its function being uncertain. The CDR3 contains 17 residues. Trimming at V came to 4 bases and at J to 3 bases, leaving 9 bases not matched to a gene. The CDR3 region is CARSLRLAGKNYNEQFF. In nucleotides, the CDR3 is TGTGCCAGAAGCCTTCGACTAGCGGGGAAGAACTACAATGAGCAGTTCTTC.

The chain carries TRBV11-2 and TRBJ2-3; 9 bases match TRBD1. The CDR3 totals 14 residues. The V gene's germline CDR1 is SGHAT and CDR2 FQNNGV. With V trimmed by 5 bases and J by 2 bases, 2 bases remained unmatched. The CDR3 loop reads CASSRTGDTDTQYF. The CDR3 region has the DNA TGTGCCAGCAGCCGGACAGGGGACACAGATACGCAGTATTTT.

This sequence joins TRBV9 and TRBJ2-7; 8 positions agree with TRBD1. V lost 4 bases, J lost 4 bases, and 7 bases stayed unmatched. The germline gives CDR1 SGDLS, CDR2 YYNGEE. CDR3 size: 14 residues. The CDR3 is CASSFGQGGYEQYF. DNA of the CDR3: TGTGCCAGCAGCTTCGGACAGGGTGGGTACGAGCAGTACTTC.

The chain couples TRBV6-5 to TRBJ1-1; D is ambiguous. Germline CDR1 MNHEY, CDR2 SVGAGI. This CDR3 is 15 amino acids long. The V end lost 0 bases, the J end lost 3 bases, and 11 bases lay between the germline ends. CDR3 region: CASSYSTRVHTEAFF. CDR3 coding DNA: TGTGCCAGCAGTTACTCGACGAGGGTTCACACTGAAGCTTTCTTT.

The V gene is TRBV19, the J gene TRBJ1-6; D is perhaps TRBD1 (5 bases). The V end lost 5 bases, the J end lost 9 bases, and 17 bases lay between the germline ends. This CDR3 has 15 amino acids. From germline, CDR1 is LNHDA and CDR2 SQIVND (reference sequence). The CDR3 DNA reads TGTGCCAGTAGTGCGACAGACCCCTTGGCTTCACCCCTCCACTTT. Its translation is CASSATDPLASPLHF.